The 24 T cell receptor beta chains given below trace back to one sample, sequenced in a study of T-cell memory formation after mild COVID-19. TCRdb used MiXCR to reprocess the 5' RACE reads, holding one entry per CDR3 protein. Here the sample spans about 100,000 distinct CDR3 sequences, 18% being singletons. Specimen: PBMCs or a T cell subset sorted from them (not recorded which). The source is a man in his late teens or twenties who had mild COVID-19 (a few samples of this study predate the infection). Cell type and time point are not known.

This sequence joins TRBV7-8 and TRBJ2-7; tentative D call: TRBD2 (6 bases). The germline V gene encodes CDR1 SGHVS and CDR2 FQNEAQ. V lost 8 bases and J lost 6, with 17 bases in between. The CDR3 sequence is 13 residues long. In DNA form, the CDR3 reads TGTGCCAGCGCGGGACCTCTTACCCTCGAGCAGTACGTC. Translating it yields CASAGPLTLEQYV.

The rearrangement links TRBV9 to TRBJ1-3; unclear D gene. Trimming pared 0 bases from V and 0 bases from J, leaving 10 bases between. CDR3 size: 16 residues. Germline CDR1 is SGDLS and CDR2 is YYNGEE. The CDR3 is CASSVEAANSGNTIYF. The CDR3 DNA follows: TGTGCCAGCAGCGTAGAGGCAGCCAACTCTGGAAACACCATATATTTT.

This clonotype was counted only a few times. J is TRBJ2-5 and V is TRBV5-1, with D perhaps matching TRBD1 (5 bases). The ends were cut back, 0 bases at V and 4 bases at J, with 10 bases in the middle. CDR1 is SGHRS, CDR2 YFSETQ, per germline. This CDR3 region has 14 residues. This chain's CDR3 is CASSLGLGRETQYF. The CDR3 DNA follows: TGCGCCAGCAGCTTGGGTTTGGGGCGAGAGACCCAGTACTTC.

This clonotype came up a few times. The genes are TRBV6-6 and TRBJ1-2; D is undetermined. CDR3 size: 12 residues. Germline CDR1 is MNHNY and CDR2 is SVGAGI (reference sequence). V was clipped by 3 bases and J by 4 bases, with 6 bases between them. The CDR3 reads CASSYLTYGYTF. DNA for the CDR3: TGTGCCAGCAGTTATCTCACCTATGGCTACACCTTC.

The rearrangement links TRBV5-1 to TRBJ2-1; a possible D gene is TRBD2 (5 bases). The CDR3 has 16 amino acids. V lost 0 bases to trimming and J lost 9 bases, with 19 bases between them. Germline V gene lookup returns CDR1 SGHRS and CDR2 YFSETQ. CDR3 protein: CASSLDTRAPGVEQFF. For the CDR3, the DNA is TGCGCCAGCAGCTTGGATACTAGGGCCCCTGGGGTTGAGCAGTTCTTC.

This clonotype turned up a few times. This chain connects TRBV4-3 to TRBJ2-1; the D gene could be TRBD1 or TRBD2 (5 bases each). CDR1 and CDR2 from the germline V gene are LGHNA and YSLEER. This CDR3 is 15 amino acids long. V lost 4 bases to trimming and J lost 0 bases, with 10 bases between them. The CDR3 is CASSRDPSSYNEQFF. The CDR3 coding sequence is TGCGCCAGCAGCCGGGACCCCAGCTCCTACAATGAGCAGTTCTTC.

This clonotype was detected a few times. V and J are TRBV6-5 and TRBJ1-2; 8 bases are a match to TRBD1. The germline V gene encodes CDR1 MNHEY and CDR2 SVGAGI. Trimming took 5 bases from V and 4 from J; bases not matched to a gene: 9. The CDR3 totals 15 residues. This CDR3 is CASSPGQAGVYGYTF. CDR3 DNA: TGTGCCAGCAGTCCGGGACAGGCGGGCGTCTATGGCTACACCTTC.

The V gene is TRBV5-1, the J gene TRBJ2-5, with D perhaps given as TRBD1 or TRBD2 (5 bases each). Per the germline V gene, CDR1 is SGHRS and CDR2 is YFSETQ. The CDR3 is 16 residues long. Trimming removed 4 bases from V and 4 bases from J, with 20 bases in between. As DNA, the CDR3 is TGCGCCAGCAGCCCGACCTCCCCGGGGCAACGAGAGACCCAGTACTTC. Translating gives CASSPTSPGQRETQYF.

The chain joins TRBV4-3 to TRBJ2-1; D possibly uses TRBD1 or TRBD2 (5 bases each). The CDR3 sequence is 16 residues long. Trimming shortened V by 1 base and J by 0 bases, and 10 bases separated the two germline ends. CDR1 and CDR2 (germline): LGHNA, YSLEER. The CDR3 nucleotides are TGCGCCAGCAGCCAAGTGAGGGGCTACTCCTACAATGAGCAGTTCTTC. Amino acids: CASSQVRGYSYNEQFF.

J is TRBJ2-3 and V is TRBV5-1; D perhaps matches TRBD2 (6 bases). Germline V gene sequence: CDR1 SGHRS, CDR2 YFSETQ. The CDR3 length is 15 residues. Trimming removed 4 bases from V and 1 base from J, with 13 bases in between. The CDR3 DNA reads as TGCGCCAGCAGCCCTCAACGCGGGGGCACAGATACGCAGTATTTT. This codes for CASSPQRGGTDTQYF.

There are many counts of this clonotype. The chain joins TRBV5-5 to TRBJ2-7; D tentatively fits TRBD1 or TRBD2 (5 bases each). The V end was cut by 4 bases, the J end by 3 bases, with 14 bases between. This CDR3 spans 14 amino acids. Germline CDR1 and CDR2: SGHKS and YYEKEE (reference sequence). This CDR3 reads CASSQTGTVYEQYF. DNA of the CDR3: TGTGCCAGCAGCCAAACCGGGACGGTCTACGAGCAGTACTTC. Variable domain in full (rest from reference TRBV5-5 and TRBJ2-7): DAGVTQSPTHLIKTRGQQVTLRCSPISGHKSVSWYQQVLGQGPQFIFQYYEKEERGRGNFPDRFSARQFPNYSSELNVNALLLGDSALYLCASSQTGTVYEQYFGPGTRLTVT.

This clonotype was seen more than once but under ten times. The genes are TRBV20-1 and TRBJ2-5, with a tentative D call TRBD1 (6 bases). The V and J ends lost 3 bases and 2 bases respectively, with 10 bases between them. Germline lookup yields CDR1 DFQATT and CDR2 SNEGSKA (reference sequence). CDR3 size: 13 residues. CDR3 region: CSARDSRQETQYF. DNA of the CDR3: TGCAGTGCTAGGGACAGCAGACAAGAGACCCAGTACTTC.

This clonotype was observed at least ten times. The gene calls are TRBV6-2 or TRBV6-3 and TRBJ2-1, with D possibly being TRBD2 (5 bases). From germline, CDR1 is MNHEY and CDR2 SVGEGT. The CDR3 runs to 15 residues. Trimming took off 7 bases at V and 0 bases at J, with 13 bases between the two ends. Here the CDR3 DNA reads TGTGCCAGCAAAATAGGCCTAGCCTCCTACAATGAGCAGTTCTTC. It translates to CASKIGLASYNEQFF.

This clonotype was seen a handful of times. The rearrangement links TRBV15 to TRBJ1-2; no firm D call. Trimming stripped 1 base from V and 1 base from J, with 7 bases between. This CDR3 comprises 14 residues. Germline assignment: CDR1 LNHNV and CDR2 YYDKDF (reference sequence). The CDR3 spells CATSRAGFNYGYTF. Written as DNA, the CDR3 is TGTGCCACCAGCAGAGCCGGCTTTAACTATGGCTACACCTTC.

This chain uses TRBV7-2 with TRBJ1-2, with 10 bases aligning to TRBD1. Germline loops: CDR1 SGHTA, CDR2 FQGNSA. J lost 6 bases, V lost 4 bases, and 5 bases had no gene match. The CDR3 has 14 residues. The CDR3: CASSSQTGGNGYTF. CDR3 nucleotide sequence: TGTGCCAGCAGCTCACAGACAGGGGGCAATGGCTACACCTTC. The whole variable domain, remainder taken from reference TRBV7-2 and TRBJ1-2, is GAGVSQSPSNKVTEKGKDVELRCDPISGHTALYWYRQSLGQGLEFLIYFQGNSAPDKSGLPSDRFSAERTGGSVSTLTIQRTQQEDSAVYLCASSSQTGGNGYTFGSGTRLTVV.

V and J are TRBV7-2 and TRBJ2-1; possible D gene TRBD2, 5 bases. V lost 1 base to trimming and J lost 7 bases, with 17 bases between them. This CDR3 has 16 amino acids. Germline V gene lookup returns CDR1 SGHTA and CDR2 FQGNSA. CDR3 residues: CASSLVSSSSRNEQFF. The CDR3, as DNA: TGTGCCAGCAGCTTAGTTTCTAGCTCGAGCCGGAATGAGCAGTTCTTC.

The rearrangement joins TRBV5-1 to TRBJ2-3, with unresolved D. V gave up 1 base and J gave up 7 bases, with 4 bases separating them. This CDR3 contains 11 residues. Germline V gives CDR1 SGHRS, CDR2 YFSETQ. CDR3 protein: CASSLTYTQYF. Here the CDR3 DNA reads TGCGCCAGCAGCTTGACGTATACGCAGTATTTT.

V and J are TRBV20-1 and TRBJ1-6; 9 bases are shared with TRBD1. The CDR3 covers 14 residues. The V and J ends lost 1 base and 8 bases, in that order; junction bases with no gene match: 3. Germline V gene lookup returns CDR1 DFQATT and CDR2 SNEGSKA (reference sequence). The CDR3 here is CSARVRDRDSPLHF. The DNA for the CDR3 is TGCAGTGCTAGAGTGCGGGACAGGGATTCACCCCTCCACTTT.

The chain joins TRBV12-3 or TRBV12-4 to TRBJ1-1, with D possibly matching TRBD1 (6 bases). The CDR3 sequence is 19 residues long. The germline V and J ends were trimmed by 7 bases and 1 base, with 28 bases remaining between them. The CDR3 sequence: CASKLRLAGQRDWNTEAFF. CDR3 nucleotide sequence: TGTGCCAGCAAGTTACGGCTCGCGGGACAAAGGGATTGGAACACTGAAGCTTTCTTT.

The chain combines TRBV7-9 with TRBJ2-3, with 8 nucleotides matching TRBD1. Germline loops: CDR1 SEHNR, CDR2 FQNEAQ (reference sequence). V was pared by 5 bases and J by 0 bases, with 7 bases of the junction left unmatched. CDR3 length: 16 amino acids. The CDR3 DNA reads as TGTGCCAGCAGCGCCCCGGGACAGGAAAGCACAGATACGCAGTATTTT. This translates into CASSAPGQESTDTQYF.

This clonotype was recorded a few times. This chain joins TRBV6-2 or TRBV6-3 and TRBJ1-1, with D maybe TRBD1 (5 bases). The CDR3 extends over 16 amino acids. Between the trimmed V and J ends, which lost 5 bases and 2 bases, there was a span of 18 bases. CDR1 and CDR2 from the germline V gene are MNHEY and SVGEGT. The CDR3 DNA sequence: TGTGCCAGCAGTAACCCGCACTGGGGGATCAACACTGAAGCTTTCTTT. Its protein product is CASSNPHWGINTEAFF.

In this sample, this clonotype turned up a few times. This chain uses TRBV6-5 with TRBJ1-6; TRBD1 matches at 8 bases. The J segment lost 0 bases and the V segment lost 0 bases, leaving 4 bases of the junction unmatched. CDR1 is MNHEY, CDR2 SVGAGI, per germline. The CDR3 totals 18 residues. CDR3 DNA sequence: TGTGCCAGCAGTTACTCGACAGGGGCGATCTCCTATAATTCACCCCTCCACTTT. Translation gives CASSYSTGAISYNSPLHF.

This chain uses TRBV5-1 with TRBJ1-1; 7 bases fit TRBD1. This CDR3 spans 14 amino acids. The germline V gene encodes CDR1 SGHRS and CDR2 YFSETQ. J gave up 1 base and V 7 bases, and 7 bases lay outside the gene matches. The CDR3 region is CASRAGTANTEAFF. DNA for the CDR3: TGCGCCAGCCGAGCCGGGACAGCGAACACTGAAGCTTTCTTT.

The chain recombines TRBV7-2 with TRBJ2-7, with a tentative D call TRBD2 (7 bases). V was trimmed by 1 base and J by 0 bases, leaving 13 bases between them. Germline V gene lookup returns CDR1 SGHTA and CDR2 FQGNSA. The CDR3 length is 16 residues. CDR3 sequence: CASSLVGGGRSYEQYF. In DNA form, the CDR3 reads TGTGCCAGCAGCTTAGTGGGCGGGGGCCGCTCCTACGAGCAGTACTTC.